This TCR beta chain was identified in a study of blood T cell repertoires in COVID-19. Study information: COVID-19 samples, acute and convalescent, were from the United States, Italy and Spain.

The CDR3 contains 15 residues. CDR1 is MDHEN and CDR2 is SYDVKM in the germline V gene. V dropped 7 bases and J dropped 7; count of bases not matched to a gene: 15. This table comes from immunoSEQ multiplex PCR, and its TCRdb copy is limited to in-frame clones, with some not included. This sample has around 33,000 clones, with about 92% found just once. The receptor was derived from a man older than 75 with acute or convalescent COVID-19. Sequenced material: peripheral blood. V gene TRBV28 combines with J gene TRBJ1-1, with 7 bases lining up with TRBD1. CDR3 sequence (DNA): TGTGCCAGCACCTCTATGGGTAGGGGGCAAGGTGAAGCTTTCTTT. Its translation is CASTSMGRGQGEAFF.